The T cell receptor beta chain described here comes from a study of blood T cell repertoires in COVID-19. As for the study in general: COVID-19 samples from acute and convalescent phases originated in the United States, Italy and Spain.

The V gene end was trimmed by 6 bases and the J gene end by 2 bases; junction bases not matched to a gene: 9. Germline values: CDR1 SNHLY, CDR2 FYNNEI. The CDR3 runs 15 residues. The study assigned cohorts using participant-reported clinical history. Authors' methods: Amplifying reference gene primers gave estimates of nucleated cell counts. Sequencing was performed with immunoSEQ multiplex PCR; in TCRdb, only in-frame clones are kept and a portion is missing. That table supplies the V and J calls and clone size; D and trimming were determined from the DNA. The sample consists of about 300,000 clones, 80% to 90% of them appearing once.

The sequenced sample was PBMCs or T cells enriched from blood (not recorded which). The V gene is TRBV2, the J gene TRBJ2-7; 8 bases are a match to TRBD1. The source is a man between 25 and 39 years old who had recovered from COVID-19. CDR3 sequence: CASRRGQASTYEQYF. The CDR3 DNA follows: TGTGCCAGCAGACGGGGACAGGCCTCCACCTACGAGCAGTACTTC.